These 10 T cell receptor beta chains share one sample of origin, sequenced in a study of T cell responses to AZD1222 COVID-19 vaccine. TCRdb's copy holds only in-frame clones and misses some; the assay was immunoSEQ multiplex PCR. The sample yields 80,000 to 90,000 clones, 85% to 90% seen once. The material sequenced was peripheral blood, taken on day 0 of MenACWY control vaccination. The receptors stem from an adult in good health.

This chain links TRBV9 with TRBJ2-7; 9 bases fit TRBD1. The CDR3 sequence is 14 residues long. Germline V gives CDR1 SGDLS, CDR2 YYNGEE. The ends lost 3 bases at V and 7 bases at J; junction bases unmatched: 8. DNA for the CDR3: TGTGCCAGCAGCGGGGGACGACAGGGGGAAGAGCAGTACTTC. This codes for CASSGGRQGEEQYF.

The genes are TRBV6-5 and TRBJ2-5, with D possibly being TRBD1 or TRBD2 (5 bases each). Trimming removed 0 bases at V and 5 bases at J, with 16 bases between. From germline, CDR1 is MNHEY and CDR2 SVGAGI. The length of the CDR3 is 16 residues. CDR3 nucleotides: TGTGCCAGCAGTTACTCGGACACCTCCCCGGGGGAGACCCAGTACTTC. Amino acid sequence: CASSYSDTSPGETQYF.

This clone showed up just once. The chain employs TRBV5-1 and TRBJ2-7; 8 bases line up with TRBD1. CDR3 size: 14 residues. Germline CDR1 reads SGHRS; CDR2 reads YFSETQ. The ends lost 0 bases at V and 6 bases at J; junction bases unmatched: 5. CDR3 loop: CASSLAGTGIEQYF. The CDR3 region has the DNA TGCGCCAGCAGCTTGGCCGGGACAGGAATCGAGCAGTACTTC.

This clone has just a few counts. This chain joins TRBV15 and TRBJ1-1; tentatively, D is TRBD1 (5 bases). V shed 5 bases and J shed 1 base, with 11 bases lying between them. This CDR3 region has 14 residues. Germline assignment: CDR1 LNHNV and CDR2 YYDKDF (reference sequence). The CDR3 DNA sequence: TGTGCCACCAGCGGGGGGACGGGGAACACTGAAGCTTTCTTT. Protein sequence: CATSGGTGNTEAFF.

The rearrangement joins TRBV28 to TRBJ1-1, with D unresolved. V was shortened by 5 bases and J by 5 bases, with 12 bases between the two germline ends. Germline V CDR1 and CDR2: MDHEN, SYDVKM. CDR3 length: 13 residues. The CDR3 loop is CASSPQRGTEAFF. CDR3 nucleotides: TGTGCCAGCAGTCCTCAACGGGGAACTGAAGCTTTCTTT.

V and J are TRBV6-5 and TRBJ2-1; 8 positions match TRBD2. CDR1 and CDR2 (germline): MNHEY, SVGAGI. CDR3 length: 15 residues. V lost 3 bases to trimming and J lost 0 bases; unmatched junction nucleotides: 1. The CDR3 nucleotides read TGTGCCAGCAGTTATAGCGGGAACTCCTACAATGAGCAGTTCTTC. This encodes CASSYSGNSYNEQFF.

The chain joins TRBV24-1 to TRBJ2-7, with TRBD2 matching 14 bases. With V trimmed by 3 bases and J by 4 bases, 4 bases remained unmatched. The CDR3 consists of 16 residues. In germline, CDR1 is KGHDR, CDR2 SFDVKD. The CDR3 region has the DNA TGTGCCACCAGTGATCCTCGACTAGCGGGAGGGTACGAGCAGTACTTC. This encodes CATSDPRLAGGYEQYF.

The V call is TRBV28, the J call TRBJ1-1; D is unresolved. Germline loops: CDR1 MDHEN, CDR2 SYDVKM. V lost 6 bases to trimming and J lost 0 bases, with 17 bases between them. The CDR3 consists of 16 residues. This chain's CDR3 is CASSRVSGRLNTEAFF. The CDR3 region has the DNA TGTGCCAGCAGCCGAGTCTCCGGGCGGTTGAACACTGAAGCTTTCTTT.

V is TRBV19 and J is TRBJ2-6; 8 nucleotides agree with TRBD2. The CDR3 has 17 residues. CDR1 LNHDA and CDR2 SQIVND come from the germline V gene (reference sequence). V shed 1 base, J shed 4 bases, and the junction held 6 bases outside the gene matches. In DNA form, the CDR3 reads TGTGCCAGTAGTATAGGAGCGGGAGCAGCCGGGGCCAACGTCCTGACTTTC. Translating it yields CASSIGAGAAGANVLTF.

This clone showed up just once. The chain's CDR3 is CAISAGQGTGELFF. The DNA of the CDR3 is TGTGCCATCAGTGCGGGACAGGGCACCGGGGAGCTGTTTTTT. V usage is TRBV10-3 and J usage is TRBJ2-2, with 9 bases aligning to TRBD1. This CDR3 contains 14 residues. Germline CDR1 is ENHRY and CDR2 is SYGVKD. V lost 4 bases and J lost 4; bases outside the gene matches: 1.